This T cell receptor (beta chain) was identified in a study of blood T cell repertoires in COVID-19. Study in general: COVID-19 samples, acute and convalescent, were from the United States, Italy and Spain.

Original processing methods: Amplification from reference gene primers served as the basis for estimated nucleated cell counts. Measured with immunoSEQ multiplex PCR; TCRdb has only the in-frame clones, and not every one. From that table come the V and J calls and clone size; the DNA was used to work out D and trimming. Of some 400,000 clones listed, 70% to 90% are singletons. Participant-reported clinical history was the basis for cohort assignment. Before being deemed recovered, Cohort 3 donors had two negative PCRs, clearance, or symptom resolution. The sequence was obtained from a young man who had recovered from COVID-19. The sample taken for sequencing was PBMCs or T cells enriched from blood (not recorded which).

CDR3 DNA sequence: TGCGCCAGCAGCCACCAGACAGGGAGAATGTGGGGTGATCAGCCCCAGCATTTT. It encodes CASSHQTGRMWGDQPQHF. V usage is TRBV4-1 and J usage is TRBJ1-5, with 7 bases matching TRBD1. Germline trimming cut 3 bases from V and 5 bases from J; bases unmatched to any gene: 16. Germline V gene lookup returns CDR1 MGHRA and CDR2 YSYEKL. The CDR3 is 18 amino acids.